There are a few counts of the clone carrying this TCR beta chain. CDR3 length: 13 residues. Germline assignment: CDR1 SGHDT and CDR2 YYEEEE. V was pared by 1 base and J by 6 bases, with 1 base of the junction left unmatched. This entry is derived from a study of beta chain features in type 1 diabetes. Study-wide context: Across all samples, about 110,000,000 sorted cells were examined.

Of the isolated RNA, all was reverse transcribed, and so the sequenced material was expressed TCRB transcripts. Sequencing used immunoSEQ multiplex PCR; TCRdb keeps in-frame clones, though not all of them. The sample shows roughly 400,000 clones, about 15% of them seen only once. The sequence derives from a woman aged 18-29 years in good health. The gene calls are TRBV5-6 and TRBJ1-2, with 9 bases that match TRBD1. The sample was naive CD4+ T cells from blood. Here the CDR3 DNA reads TGTGCCAGCAGCTTGAGACAGGGGGATGGCTACACCTTC. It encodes CASSLRQGDGYTF.